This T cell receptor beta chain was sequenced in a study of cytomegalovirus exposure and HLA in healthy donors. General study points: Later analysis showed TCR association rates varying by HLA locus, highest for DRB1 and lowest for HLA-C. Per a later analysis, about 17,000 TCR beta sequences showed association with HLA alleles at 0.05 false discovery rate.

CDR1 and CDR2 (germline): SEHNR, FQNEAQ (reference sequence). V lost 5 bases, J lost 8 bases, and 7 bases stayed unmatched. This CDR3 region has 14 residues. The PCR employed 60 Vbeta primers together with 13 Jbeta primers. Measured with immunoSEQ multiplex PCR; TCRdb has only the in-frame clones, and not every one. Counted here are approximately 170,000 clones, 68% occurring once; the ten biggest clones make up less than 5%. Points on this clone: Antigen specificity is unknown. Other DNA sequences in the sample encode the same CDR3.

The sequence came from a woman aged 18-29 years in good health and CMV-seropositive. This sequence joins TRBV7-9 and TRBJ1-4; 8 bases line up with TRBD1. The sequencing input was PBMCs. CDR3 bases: TGTGCCAGCAGCCGAGGACAGGGTGGAGAAAAACTGTTTTTT. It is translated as CASSRGQGGEKLFF.